One and the same sample provided the 25 T cell receptor beta chains below, sequenced in a study of OX40 agonist ivuxolimab in advanced cancers. Measured with immunoSEQ multiplex PCR; TCRdb has only the in-frame clones, and not every one. The repertoire has some 30,000 clones, about 93% of them found once; the top ten carry less than 5%. The sample in question was CD4+ or CD8+ T cells sorted from blood, obtained in a trial of the OX40 agonist ivuxolimab. The receptors come from an adult with an advanced solid tumor such as melanoma, head and neck, liver or kidney cancer.

V usage is TRBV9 and J usage is TRBJ2-1; 9 bases are a match to TRBD1. CDR3 size: 16 residues. Germline assignment: CDR1 SGDLS and CDR2 YYNGEE. V shed 3 bases and J 6 bases; nucleotides not matched to a gene: 10. CDR3: CASSANPGTGTNEQFF. The DNA of the CDR3 is TGTGCCAGCAGCGCAAATCCCGGGACAGGGACCAATGAGCAGTTCTTC.

In this sample, this clone turned up a few times. This chain joins TRBV7-9 and TRBJ2-7; 7 bases are a match to TRBD1. Trimming took 1 base from V and 5 from J; bases not matched to a gene: 8. This CDR3 has 15 residues. Germline V gives CDR1 SEHNR, CDR2 FQNEAQ (reference sequence). DNA of the CDR3: TGTGCCAGCAGCTTAGAGGGGGCGCGTCCCCACGAGCAGTACTTC. Translating gives CASSLEGARPHEQYF.

This chain joins TRBV9 and TRBJ2-3, with D uncertain. Germline CDR1 reads SGDLS; CDR2 reads YYNGEE. V gave up 0 bases and J gave up 5 bases, with 7 bases separating them. There are 13 residues in the CDR3. CDR3 nucleotide sequence: TGTGCCAGCAGCGTAGTGTTTCAAGATACGCAGTATTTT. This gives the protein CASSVVFQDTQYF.

The rearrangement joins TRBV19 to TRBJ2-6, with D unclear. Germline V gene lookup returns CDR1 LNHDA and CDR2 SQIVND (reference sequence). V was pared by 6 bases and J by 0 bases, with 6 bases between. CDR3 size: 14 residues. For the CDR3, the DNA is TGTGCCAGTAGATTGGGCTCTGGGGCCAACGTCCTGACTTTC. Protein: CASRLGSGANVLTF.

The rearrangement joins TRBV27 to TRBJ2-7; 9 positions agree with TRBD1. The CDR3 sequence is 14 residues long. CDR1 is MNHEY and CDR2 is SMNVEV in the germline V gene (reference sequence). V dropped 7 bases and J dropped 4; count of bases not matched to a gene: 8. In DNA, the CDR3 is TGTGCCAGCAAAAAAACAGGGGGCACGTACGAGCAGTACTTC. Protein: CASKKTGGTYEQYF.

The chain combines TRBV27 with TRBJ2-2; possible D gene TRBD1, 5 bases. The CDR3 sequence is 17 residues long. Germline V lookup: CDR1 MNHEY, CDR2 SMNVEV (reference sequence). V lost 0 bases and J lost 1, with 12 bases in between. The CDR3 loop reads CASSLSKSQVNTGELFF. CDR3 DNA: TGTGCCAGCAGTTTATCGAAGTCACAGGTGAACACCGGGGAGCTGTTTTTT.

This chain joins TRBV9 and TRBJ2-1, with 9 nucleotides matching TRBD2. Germline lookup yields CDR1 SGDLS and CDR2 YYNGEE. The CDR3 is made up of 16 amino acids. Trimming removed 4 bases from V and 3 bases from J; junction bases left unmatched: 8. As DNA, the CDR3 is TGTGCCAGCAGCCCGTCGGAAGCGGGAGGCTACAATGAGCAGTTCTTC. This codes for CASSPSEAGGYNEQFF.

The chain recombines TRBV6-7 with TRBJ2-1; unclear D gene. Being an ORF, TRBV6-7 has a function that is uncertain. The CDR3 is 15 residues long. Trimming removed 6 bases at V and 0 bases at J, with 12 bases between. The CDR3 sequence: CASRRTQHSYNEQFF. In DNA form, the CDR3 reads TGTGCCAGCAGACGGACCCAACACTCCTACAATGAGCAGTTCTTC.

The chain recombines TRBV28 with TRBJ2-3; D is possibly TRBD2 (6 bases). Looked up from germline, CDR1 is MDHEN and CDR2 is SYDVKM. This CDR3 is 15 amino acids long. V shed 3 bases and J shed 4 bases, with 14 bases lying between them. CDR3 in amino acids: CASSFGGRRSDTQYF. Here the CDR3 DNA reads TGTGCCAGCAGTTTTGGGGGGAGACGCTCAGATACGCAGTATTTT.

The V gene is TRBV6-7, the J gene TRBJ2-3, with unresolved D. TRBV6-7 is marked as an open reading frame, function uncertain. V was trimmed by 2 bases and J by 0 bases, leaving 12 bases between them. The CDR3 has 16 amino acids. The CDR3 region is CASSYPPGPSTDTQYF. In DNA form, the CDR3 reads TGTGCCAGCAGTTACCCTCCTGGACCTAGCACAGATACGCAGTATTTT.

The genes are TRBV4-1 and TRBJ2-1, with 11 bases identical to TRBD2. J lost 5 bases, V lost 2 bases, and 5 bases had no gene match. The CDR3 consists of 16 residues. From germline, CDR1 is MGHRA and CDR2 YSYEKL. CDR3 amino acids: CASSQLPGLADNEQFF. In nucleotides, the CDR3 is TGCGCCAGCAGCCAACTACCGGGACTAGCGGACAATGAGCAGTTCTTC.

This clone was seen once. J is TRBJ2-3 and V is TRBV9; D perhaps matches TRBD2 (7 bases). Germline V gene data show CDR1 as SGDLS and CDR2 as YYNGEE. The CDR3 is 16 residues long. The ends were cut back, 6 bases at V and 6 bases at J, with 23 bases in the middle. The CDR3 loop reads CASKRGGAVEVDTQYF. Here the CDR3 DNA reads TGTGCCAGCAAGCGAGGGGGGGCCGTAGAGGTGGATACGCAGTATTTT.

The chain couples TRBV4-3 to TRBJ2-6; TRBD2 is a possible D gene (6 bases). Germline CDR1 LGHNA, CDR2 YSLEER. This CDR3 is 16 amino acids long. Trimming pared 0 bases from V and 0 bases from J, leaving 6 bases between. CDR3 residues: CASSQEAGSGANVLTF. As DNA, the CDR3 is TGCGCCAGCAGCCAAGAAGCGGGCTCTGGGGCCAACGTCCTGACTTTC.

In DNA, the CDR3 is TGTGCTAGCTCCCCCGTTTACAGAACACAAGAGACCCAGTACTTC. Its protein product is CASSPVYRTQETQYF. V and J are TRBV7-7 and TRBJ2-5, with D unresolved. The CDR3 spans 15 residues. The germline V gene encodes CDR1 SSHAT and CDR2 FNYEAQ (reference sequence). The full variable domain, its missing parts supplied by reference TRBV7-7 and TRBJ2-5, is GAGVSQSPRYKVTKRGQDVTLRCDPISSHATLYWYQQALGQGPEFLTYFNYEAQPDKSGLPSDRFSAERPEGSISTLTIQRTEQRDSAMYRCASSPVYRTQETQYFGPGTRLLVL.

This chain connects TRBV7-2 to TRBJ2-7; 15 positions match TRBD2. The CDR3 spans 17 residues. Germline V gene sequence: CDR1 SGHTA, CDR2 FQGNSA. V shed 5 bases, J shed 0 bases, and the junction held 5 bases outside the gene matches. The CDR3 nucleotides are TGTGCCAGCAGCCCGGGACTAGCGGGAGGACGCTCCTACGAGCAGTACTTC. Amino acid sequence: CASSPGLAGGRSYEQYF.

This chain uses TRBV4-1 with TRBJ1-6, with 7 bases aligning to TRBD1. The CDR3 has 19 residues. V gave up 4 bases and J gave up 10 bases; unmatched junction bases: 22. CDR1 and CDR2 from the germline V gene are MGHRA and YSYEKL. For the CDR3, the DNA is TGCGCCAGCAGCCTAACAGCGACGACAGGGAGTGAGGTCTTATCACCCCTCCACTTT. Its protein is CASSLTATTGSEVLSPLHF.

V is TRBV13 and J is TRBJ2-7; TRBD1 matches at 7 bases. The CDR3 covers 15 residues. The germline V gene encodes CDR1 PRHDT and CDR2 FYEKMQ (reference sequence). V was clipped by 6 bases and J by 3 bases; unmatched bases: 11. The chain's CDR3 is CASRDTGTELYEQYV. Written as DNA, the CDR3 is TGTGCCAGCAGGGATACCGGGACAGAGCTCTACGAGCAGTACGTC.

Here the CDR3 reads CASSFGGRERNNEQFF. The CDR3 nucleotides read TGTGCCAGCAGTTTTGGCGGGAGGGAGAGGAACAATGAGCAGTTCTTC. The genes are TRBV27 and TRBJ2-1, with 9 bases aligning to TRBD2. Germline trimming cut 3 bases from V and 5 bases from J; bases unmatched to any gene: 8. Germline V gene data show CDR1 as MNHEY and CDR2 as SMNVEV (reference sequence). The CDR3 extends over 16 amino acids.

The V call is TRBV28, the J call TRBJ2-1; 9 positions agree with TRBD2. The length of the CDR3 is 15 residues. J was trimmed by 3 bases and V by 6 bases; bases with no gene match: 6. Germline V gene sequence: CDR1 MDHEN, CDR2 SYDVKM. CDR3 protein: CASRPGTSSYNEQFF. The CDR3 DNA follows: TGTGCCAGCAGGCCCGGGACTAGCAGCTACAATGAGCAGTTCTTC.

In the case of this clone: A read error may account for a junction end that differs from germline. The sample carries other DNA sequences with the same CDR3. The rearrangement joins TRBV14 to TRBJ1-1; D remains ambiguous. The CDR3 is made up of 14 amino acids. Germline CDR1 SGHDN, CDR2 FVKESK. The CDR3 reads CASSRALGWTEAFF. DNA for the CDR3: TGCGCCAGCAGCCGCGCCCTAGGATGGACTGAAGCTTTCTTT.

The CDR3 DNA sequence: TGTGCCAGCAGTTTTACTAGCGGACCCTACAATGAGCAGTTCTTC. It encodes CASSFTSGPYNEQFF. This sequence joins TRBV6-5 and TRBJ2-1; TRBD2 aligns across 8 bases. The CDR3 length is 15 residues. Germline CDR1 reads MNHEY; CDR2 reads SVGAGI. With V trimmed by 4 bases and J by 2 bases, 4 bases remained unmatched.

The chain links TRBV5-4 to TRBJ2-4, with 7 bases identical to TRBD2. CDR1 is SGHNT and CDR2 is YYREEE in the germline V gene (reference sequence). The CDR3 totals 17 residues. Trimming removed 4 bases from V and 6 bases from J; junction bases left unmatched: 16. CDR3 sequence: CASSPDSGGGLRNIQYF. The CDR3 bases are TGTGCCAGCAGCCCAGACAGTGGGGGAGGGCTAAGAAACATTCAGTACTTC.

The V and J genes are TRBV6-5 and TRBJ1-1, with D tentatively TRBD1 (5 bases). Trimming removed 6 bases at V and 7 bases at J, with 15 bases between. The CDR3 loop spans 13 amino acids. Germline CDR1 and CDR2: MNHEY and SVGAGI. Here the CDR3 DNA reads TGTGCCAGCAGGGAGGCCTACACAGGTGAAGCTTTCTTT. This sequence encodes CASREAYTGEAFF.

V gene TRBV5-5 combines with J gene TRBJ2-7; no reliable D call. Germline V gene sequence: CDR1 SGHKS, CDR2 YYEKEE (reference sequence). Trimming took off 1 base at V and 4 bases at J, with 9 bases between the two ends. The CDR3 covers 13 residues. In DNA, the CDR3 is TGTGCCAGCAGCTTGACTTTGGGGTACGAGCAGTACGTC. Translating it yields CASSLTLGYEQYV.

This chain joins TRBV7-9 and TRBJ2-5, with a possible D match to TRBD2 (7 bases). V lost 2 bases to trimming and J lost 5 bases, with 12 bases between them. This CDR3 region has 14 residues. The V gene's germline CDR1 is SEHNR and CDR2 FQNEAQ (reference sequence). The CDR3 bases are TGTGCCAGCAGCTTATTGGGGGGGCTGGAGACCCAGTACTTC. Protein product: CASSLLGGLETQYF. The entire variable domain, with the rest obtained from reference TRBV7-9 and TRBJ2-5, is as follows: DTGVSQNPRHKITKRGQNVTFRCDPISEHNRLYWYRQTLGQGPEFLTYFQNEAQLEKSRLLSDRFSAERPKGSFSTLEIQRTEQGDSAMYLCASSLLGGLETQYFGPGTRLLVL.